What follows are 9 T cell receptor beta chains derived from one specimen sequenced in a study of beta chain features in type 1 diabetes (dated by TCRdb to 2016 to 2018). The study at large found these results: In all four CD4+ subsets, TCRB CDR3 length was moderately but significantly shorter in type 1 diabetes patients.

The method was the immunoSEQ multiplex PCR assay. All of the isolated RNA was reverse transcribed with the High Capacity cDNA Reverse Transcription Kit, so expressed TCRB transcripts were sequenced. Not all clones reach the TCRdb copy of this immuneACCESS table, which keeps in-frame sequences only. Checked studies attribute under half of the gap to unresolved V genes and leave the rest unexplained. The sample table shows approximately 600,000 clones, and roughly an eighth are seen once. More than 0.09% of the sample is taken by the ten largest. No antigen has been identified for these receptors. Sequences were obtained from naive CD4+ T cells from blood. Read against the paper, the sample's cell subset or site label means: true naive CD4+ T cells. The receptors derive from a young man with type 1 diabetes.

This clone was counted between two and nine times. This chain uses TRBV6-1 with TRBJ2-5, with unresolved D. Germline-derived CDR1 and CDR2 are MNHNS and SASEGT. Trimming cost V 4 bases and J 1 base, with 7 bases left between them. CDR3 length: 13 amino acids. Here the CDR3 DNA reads TGTGCCAGCAGTGTAAGGCTCCAAGAGACCCAGTACTTC. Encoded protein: CASSVRLQETQYF.

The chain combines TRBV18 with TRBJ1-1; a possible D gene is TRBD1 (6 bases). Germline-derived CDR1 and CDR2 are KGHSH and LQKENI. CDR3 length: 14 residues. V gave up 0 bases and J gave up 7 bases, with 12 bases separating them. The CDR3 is CASSPPGGGGEAFF. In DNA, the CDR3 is TGTGCCAGCTCACCACCCGGGGGCGGTGGTGAAGCTTTCTTT.

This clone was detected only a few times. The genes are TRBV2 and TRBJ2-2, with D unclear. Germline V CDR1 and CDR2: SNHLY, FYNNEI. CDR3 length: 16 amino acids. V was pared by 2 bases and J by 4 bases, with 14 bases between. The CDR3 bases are TGTGCCAGCAGTGAACTCGATCTCGGTTCCACCGGGGAGCTGTTTTTT. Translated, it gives CASSELDLGSTGELFF.

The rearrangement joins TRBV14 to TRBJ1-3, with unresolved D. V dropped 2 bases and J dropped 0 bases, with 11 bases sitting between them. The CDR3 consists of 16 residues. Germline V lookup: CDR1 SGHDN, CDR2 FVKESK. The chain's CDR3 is CASSQLGRTSGNTIYF. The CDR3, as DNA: TGTGCCAGCAGCCAACTCGGCAGAACCTCTGGAAACACCATATATTTT.

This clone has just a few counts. The CDR3 DNA reads as TGTGCCAGCAGCTTGCGGGGGGTCTACAATGAGCAGTTCTTC. This gives the protein CASSLRGVYNEQFF. The chain has TRBV5-6 and TRBJ2-1, with TRBD2 identical over 7 bases. The length of the CDR3 is 14 residues. Germline assignment: CDR1 SGHDT and CDR2 YYEEEE. The V and J ends lost 1 base and 3 bases, in that order; junction bases with no gene match: 1.

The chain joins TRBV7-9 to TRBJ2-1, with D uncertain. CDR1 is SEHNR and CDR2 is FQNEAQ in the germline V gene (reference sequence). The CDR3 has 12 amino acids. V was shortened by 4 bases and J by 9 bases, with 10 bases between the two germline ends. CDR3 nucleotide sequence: TGTGCCAGCAGCTCCTTCGGTGGTGAGCAGTTCTTC. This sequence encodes CASSSFGGEQFF.

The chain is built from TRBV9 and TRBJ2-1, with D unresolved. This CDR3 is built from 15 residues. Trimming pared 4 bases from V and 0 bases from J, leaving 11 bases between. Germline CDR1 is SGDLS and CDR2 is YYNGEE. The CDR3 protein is CASSLDGSSYNEQFF. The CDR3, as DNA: TGTGCCAGCAGCCTCGACGGCAGCTCCTACAATGAGCAGTTCTTC.

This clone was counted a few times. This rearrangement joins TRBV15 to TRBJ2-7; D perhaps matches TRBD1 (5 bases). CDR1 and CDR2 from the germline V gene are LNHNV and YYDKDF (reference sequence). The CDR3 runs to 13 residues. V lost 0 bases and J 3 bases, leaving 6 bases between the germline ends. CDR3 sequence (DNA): TGTGCCACCAGCAGAGAGCAGGGCTACGAGCAGTACTTC. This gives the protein CATSREQGYEQYF. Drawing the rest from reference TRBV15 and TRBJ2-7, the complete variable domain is DAMVIQNPRYQVTQFGKPVTLSCSQTLNHNVMYWYQQKSSQAPKLLFHYYDKDFNNEADTPDNFQSRRPNTSFCFLDIRSPGLGDTAMYLCATSREQGYEQYFGPGTRLTVT.

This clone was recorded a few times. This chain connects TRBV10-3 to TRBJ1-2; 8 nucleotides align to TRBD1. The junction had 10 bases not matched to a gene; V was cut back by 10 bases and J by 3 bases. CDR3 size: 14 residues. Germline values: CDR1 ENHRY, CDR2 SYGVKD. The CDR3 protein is CATIPQGADYGYTF. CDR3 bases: TGTGCCACCATACCCCAGGGGGCTGACTATGGCTACACCTTC.